The 30 T cell receptor beta chains in this list originate from one sample, sequenced in a study of blood T cells in healthy people across ages. Combining a sample-barcoded 5' primer with a J-beta primer mix, a second PCR ran for roughly 6 to 11 cycles. TCRdb re-called the 5' RACE reads with MiXCR, one entry per CDR3 protein. This table holds about 640,000 distinct CDR3 sequences, around 43% found once. Sample: blood. All receptors derive from a man of 80 years or more in good health.

The chain joins TRBV6-5 to TRBJ2-1; 15 nucleotides align to TRBD2. V was pared by 0 bases and J by 9 bases, with 6 bases of the junction left unmatched. Per germline, CDR1 MNHEY and CDR2 SVGAGI. The CDR3 has 17 residues. In DNA, the CDR3 is TGTGCCAGCAGTTACTCGAGGACTAGCGGGAGGGACGGTGAGCAGTTCTTC. This encodes CASSYSRTSGRDGEQFF.

The chain employs TRBV5-5 and TRBJ2-3; 9 bases agree with TRBD2. The CDR3 sequence is 18 residues long. In germline, CDR1 is SGHKS, CDR2 YYEKEE (reference sequence). V shed 4 bases and J 3 bases; nucleotides not matched to a gene: 15. The CDR3 nucleotides are TGTGCCAGCAGCCCCAACCCCCATAGCGGGAGTCCAACAGATACGCAGTATTTT. Encoded protein: CASSPNPHSGSPTDTQYF.

The rearrangement uses TRBV6-2 or TRBV6-3 and TRBJ1-3; D is unclear. The CDR3 has 15 amino acids. V was shortened by 7 bases and J by 3 bases, with 16 bases between the two germline ends. The germline V gene encodes CDR1 MNHEY and CDR2 SVGEGT. The CDR3 loop reads CASNLKLLDGNTIYF. The CDR3 coding sequence is TGTGCCAGCAACCTCAAACTACTGGATGGAAACACCATATATTTT.

In this sample, this clonotype turned up many times. This chain links TRBV7-2 with TRBJ1-5, with 8 bases fitting TRBD1. The CDR3 is 16 residues long. The ends lost 5 bases at V and 3 bases at J; junction bases unmatched: 9. CDR1 and CDR2 (germline): SGHTA, FQGNSA. CDR3 loop: CASSETGTGPNQPQHF. Written as DNA, the CDR3 is TGTGCCAGCAGCGAGACCGGGACAGGACCCAATCAGCCCCAGCATTTT.

The rearrangement links TRBV9 to TRBJ2-7; tentative D call: TRBD2 (6 bases). The CDR3 consists of 15 residues. Germline V gene sequence: CDR1 SGDLS, CDR2 YYNGEE. V was cut by 0 bases and J by 6 bases, with 16 bases left in between. CDR3 DNA: TGTGCCAGCAGCGTAGAGTCTGGGGAGGCGGGCGAGCAGTACTTC. Residues: CASSVESGEAGEQYF.

This clonotype was counted a few times. V is TRBV11-2 and J is TRBJ1-6; perhaps TRBD1 as D (6 bases). The CDR3 totals 20 residues. V was pared by 4 bases and J by 0 bases, with 22 bases between. Germline V gives CDR1 SGHAT, CDR2 FQNNGV. The DNA of the CDR3 is TGTGCCAGCAGCTCCCGAAAGCCCGACAGGTCCAGCTCCTATAATTCACCCCTCCACTTT. It codes for CASSSRKPDRSSSYNSPLHF.

J is TRBJ2-3 and V is TRBV20-1, with D unclear. Germline values: CDR1 DFQATT, CDR2 SNEGSKA (reference sequence). Trimming took off 2 bases at V and 13 bases at J, with 22 bases between the two ends. This CDR3 is built from 14 residues. CDR3 region: CSARNELAKMRKYF. CDR3 DNA sequence: TGCAGTGCTAGAAATGAACTGGCGAAAATGAGGAAGTATTTT.

The chain couples TRBV20-1 to TRBJ1-6, with D unresolved. The CDR3 spans 16 residues. Germline V CDR1 and CDR2: DFQATT, SNEGSKA (reference sequence). The ends were cut back, 0 bases at V and 5 bases at J, with 14 bases in the middle. The CDR3 DNA follows: TGCAGTGCTAGAGACCCTGGAGGCTTAGATAATTCACCCCTCCACTTT. The encoded protein is CSARDPGGLDNSPLHF.

V is TRBV7-6 and J is TRBJ2-1, with a weak D call TRBD1 (6 bases). V gave up 4 bases and J gave up 8 bases, with 12 bases separating them. The CDR3 extends over 13 amino acids. CDR1 and CDR2 (germline): SGHVS, FNYEAQ. The CDR3 DNA reads as TGTGCCAGCAGCTCCAAACCAGGGGATGAGCAGTTCTTC. This translates into CASSSKPGDEQFF.

The chain links TRBV12-3 or TRBV12-4 to TRBJ2-5; 7 bases are a match to TRBD2. Trimming at V came to 10 bases and at J to 4 bases, leaving 9 bases not matched to a gene. The CDR3 is 13 amino acids. For the CDR3, the DNA is TGTGCCACCAAGACTAGCTGGGGAGAGACCCAGTACTTC. It encodes CATKTSWGETQYF.

This clonotype was counted many times. A much larger clone lies a single base off, so this may be a read error. The chain couples TRBV5-1 to TRBJ2-5, with 7 positions matching TRBD2. CDR1 and CDR2 from the germline V gene are SGHRS and YFSETQ. The CDR3 spans 15 residues. The ends lost 5 bases at V and 4 bases at J; junction bases unmatched: 11. This chain's CDR3 is CASSSGGGTGETQYF. CDR3 bases: TGCGCCAGCAGTTCGGGAGGAGGCACAGGAGAGACCCAGTACTTC. The full variable domain, with the rest looked up from reference TRBV5-1 and TRBJ2-5, is KAGVTQTPRYLIKTRGQQVTLSCSPISGHRSVSWYQQTPGQGLQFLFEYFSETQRNKGNFPGRFSGRQFSNSRSEMNVSTLELGDSALYLCASSSGGGTGETQYFGPGTRLLVL.

The CDR3 loop reads CASSPSTGTPYNEQFF. The CDR3 DNA follows: TGTGCCAGCAGCCCTTCGACAGGGACTCCTTACAATGAGCAGTTCTTC. The chain carries TRBV7-3 and TRBJ2-1, with D possibly matching TRBD1 (7 bases). Germline assignment: CDR1 SGHTA and CDR2 FQGTGA. This CDR3 is built from 16 residues. V was shortened by 5 bases and J by 4 bases, with 18 bases between the two germline ends.

As concerns this clonotype: Compared with germline, one end of the junction differs, possibly owing to a read error. The chain joins TRBV6-2 or TRBV6-3 to TRBJ1-2; 8 positions match TRBD1. Per the germline V gene, CDR1 is MNHEY and CDR2 is SVGEGT. The CDR3 consists of 14 residues. This CDR3 is CASRGDRLYSGCTF. CDR3 nucleotides: TGTGCCAGCAGAGGGGACAGGCTCTATTCCGGCTGCACCTTC.

J is TRBJ2-6 and V is TRBV21-1. TRBV21-1 is designated a pseudogene. This CDR3 has 15 residues. The CDR3 is CASSPGACGANALTF. The CDR3 DNA sequence: TGTGCCAGTAGCCCCGGGGCGTGTGGGGCCAACGCCCTGACTTTC.

This sequence joins TRBV3-1 and TRBJ1-1, with D unresolved. V was cut by 5 bases and J by 1 base, with 20 bases left in between. From germline, CDR1 is LGHDT and CDR2 YNNKEL (reference sequence). This CDR3 contains 17 residues. The CDR3: CASSYFYSRTKNTEAFF. In DNA, the CDR3 is TGTGCCAGCAGCTACTTCTACTCACGGACTAAGAACACTGAAGCTTTCTTT.

The genes are TRBV28 and TRBJ1-5; 8 bases align to TRBD1. The CDR3 is made up of 17 amino acids. V lost 6 bases, J lost 2 bases, and 12 bases stayed unmatched. Germline assignment: CDR1 MDHEN and CDR2 SYDVKM. CDR3 in DNA: TGTGCCAGCAGCCCGACAGGGGCGAGGAGAGGCAATCAGCCCCAGCATTTT. The encoded protein is CASSPTGARRGNQPQHF. The full variable domain, in which reference TRBV28 and TRBJ1-5 provide the parts outside the CDR3, is DVKVTQSSRYLVKRTGEKVFLECVQDMDHENMFWYRQDPGLGLRLIYFSYDVKMKEKGDIPEGYSVSREKKERFSLILESASTNQTSMYLCASSPTGARRGNQPQHFGDGTRLSIL.

V is TRBV6-1 and J is TRBJ2-7; either TRBD1 or TRBD2 may supply D (5 bases each). The CDR3 length is 12 residues. The germline CDR1 and CDR2 sequences are MNHNS and SASEGT. Trimming took 6 bases from V and 4 from J, leaving 10 bases between them. CDR3 protein: CASSGDLYEQYF. The CDR3 region has the DNA TGTGCCAGCAGCGGGGACCTTTACGAGCAGTACTTC.

This chain connects TRBV15 to TRBJ2-7; 9 bases are shared with TRBD1. The CDR3 length is 15 residues. Germline V CDR1 and CDR2: LNHNV, YYDKDF (reference sequence). J lost 4 bases, V lost 5 bases, and 9 bases had no gene match. In DNA form, the CDR3 reads TGTGCCACCAGCCACACCGGGACAGGGTCGTACGAGCAGTACTTC. This sequence encodes CATSHTGTGSYEQYF.

A few counts support this clonotype. V is TRBV18 and J is TRBJ2-7, with a weak D call TRBD2 (6 bases). This CDR3 spans 15 amino acids. CDR1 is KGHSH and CDR2 is LQKENI in the germline V gene. Trimming cost V 0 bases and J 7 bases, with 16 bases left between them. The CDR3 is CASSPPLTLAAEQYF. Written as DNA, the CDR3 is TGTGCCAGCTCACCACCTCTGACTTTAGCGGCTGAGCAGTACTTC.

This clonotype has just a few counts. A read error may be the cause here, since a much bigger clone is one base away. V is TRBV7-8 and J is TRBJ2-7; D is perhaps TRBD1 (5 bases). Trimming shortened V by 5 bases and J by 1 base, and 9 bases separated the two germline ends. The CDR3 spans 13 residues. CDR1 is SGHVS, CDR2 FQNEAQ, per germline. The CDR3 region has the DNA TGTGCCAGCAGCCCCCGACAGTCCTACGAGCAGTACTTC. Its protein product is CASSPRQSYEQYF.

This clonotype turned up a few times. The chain combines TRBV7-2 with TRBJ2-3, with 10 bases matching TRBD2. The ends lost 3 bases at V and 1 base at J; junction bases unmatched: 7. The CDR3 contains 17 residues. Germline loops: CDR1 SGHTA, CDR2 FQGNSA. The CDR3: CASSFISGTSGTDTQYF. CDR3 in DNA: TGTGCCAGCAGCTTTATAAGTGGGACTAGCGGCACAGATACGCAGTATTTT.

This clonotype was counted between two and nine times. The chain is built from TRBV6-2 or TRBV6-3 and TRBJ1-1, with D possibly being TRBD1 (5 bases). With 6 bases removed from V and 6 bases from J, the gap between germline ends came to 11 bases. Germline-derived CDR1 and CDR2 are MNHEY and SVGEGT. This CDR3 is built from 12 residues. CDR3 sequence: CASSFWGAEAFF. For the CDR3, the DNA is TGTGCCAGCAGCTTCTGGGGGGCTGAAGCTTTCTTT.

In this sample, this clonotype turned up many times. V usage is TRBV7-8 and J usage is TRBJ2-4; 7 bases are a match to TRBD1. The CDR3 extends over 16 amino acids. The ends lost 5 bases at V and 3 bases at J; junction bases unmatched: 10. CDR1 is SGHVS and CDR2 is FQNEAQ in the germline V gene. The CDR3 spells CASSVGDSPFKNIQYF. The DNA for the CDR3 is TGTGCCAGCAGCGTAGGGGACAGCCCGTTCAAAAACATTCAGTACTTC.

The CDR3 bases are TGTGCCAGCTCTTCCAAGGGGGGTTCCGAGCAGTACTTC. Its translation is CASSSKGGSEQYF. The V gene is TRBV18, the J gene TRBJ2-7, with D perhaps given as TRBD1 or TRBD2 (6 bases each). The CDR3 contains 13 residues. Germline-derived CDR1 and CDR2 are KGHSH and LQKENI. The V and J ends lost 6 bases and 6 bases respectively, with 15 bases between them.

The chain combines TRBV7-3 with TRBJ2-1, with 10 bases aligning to TRBD2. J was trimmed by 8 bases and V by 4 bases; bases with no gene match: 8. Germline V lookup: CDR1 SGHTA, CDR2 FQGTGA. The CDR3 totals 15 residues. The CDR3, as DNA: TGTGCCAGCAGCTCTCTAGCGGGAGTAGGCTATGAGCAGTTCTTC. This codes for CASSSLAGVGYEQFF.

The V gene is TRBV6-5, the J gene TRBJ2-3; D ambiguous. The germline V gene encodes CDR1 MNHEY and CDR2 SVGAGI. Between the trimmed V and J ends, which lost 3 bases and 2 bases, there was a span of 9 bases. The CDR3 totals 14 residues. This CDR3 is CASSYQAPTDTQYF. For the CDR3, the DNA is TGTGCCAGCAGTTATCAGGCCCCCACAGATACGCAGTATTTT.

The J gene is TRBJ2-1, the V gene TRBV7-8, with TRBD2 identical over 8 bases. The CDR3 contains 12 residues. In germline, CDR1 is SGHVS, CDR2 FQNEAQ. V gave up 10 bases and J gave up 9 bases; unmatched junction bases: 8. DNA for the CDR3: TGTGCCAACATCGCGGGAGGCAGTGAGCAGTTCTTC. Protein product: CANIAGGSEQFF.

The J gene is TRBJ2-5, the V gene TRBV14, with D tentatively TRBD2 (6 bases). CDR1 SGHDN and CDR2 FVKESK come from the germline V gene. With 2 bases removed from V and 7 bases from J, the gap between germline ends came to 23 bases. There are 17 residues in the CDR3. CDR3 coding DNA: TGTGCCAGCAGCCAAACACCGGTACTAGCCCCTCAAACGACCCAGTACTTC. Translating gives CASSQTPVLAPQTTQYF. The full variable domain, completed using reference TRBV14 and TRBJ2-5, is EAGVTQFPSHSVIEKGQTVTLRCDPISGHDNLYWYRRVMGKEIKFLLHFVKESKQDESGMPNNRFLAERTGGTYSTLKVQPAELEDSGVYFCASSQTPVLAPQTTQYFGPGTRLLVL.

The J gene is TRBJ2-3, the V gene TRBV20-1; D perhaps matches TRBD2 (7 bases). V lost 3 bases, J lost 0 bases, and 13 bases lay in between. The CDR3 runs to 15 residues. CDR1 is DFQATT and CDR2 is SNEGSKA in the germline V gene (reference sequence). DNA for the CDR3: TGCAGTGCTAGCCGGGGGGCGGGGAGCACAGATACGCAGTATTTT. Protein sequence: CSASRGAGSTDTQYF.

The V and J genes are TRBV20-1 and TRBJ1-1, with no clear D. The CDR3 contains 13 residues. The ends were cut back, 3 bases at V and 5 bases at J, with 13 bases in the middle. The germline V gene encodes CDR1 DFQATT and CDR2 SNEGSKA (reference sequence). The CDR3 DNA reads as TGCAGTGCTAGTTTCAATGAACAGACTGAAGCTTTCTTT. It encodes CSASFNEQTEAFF.